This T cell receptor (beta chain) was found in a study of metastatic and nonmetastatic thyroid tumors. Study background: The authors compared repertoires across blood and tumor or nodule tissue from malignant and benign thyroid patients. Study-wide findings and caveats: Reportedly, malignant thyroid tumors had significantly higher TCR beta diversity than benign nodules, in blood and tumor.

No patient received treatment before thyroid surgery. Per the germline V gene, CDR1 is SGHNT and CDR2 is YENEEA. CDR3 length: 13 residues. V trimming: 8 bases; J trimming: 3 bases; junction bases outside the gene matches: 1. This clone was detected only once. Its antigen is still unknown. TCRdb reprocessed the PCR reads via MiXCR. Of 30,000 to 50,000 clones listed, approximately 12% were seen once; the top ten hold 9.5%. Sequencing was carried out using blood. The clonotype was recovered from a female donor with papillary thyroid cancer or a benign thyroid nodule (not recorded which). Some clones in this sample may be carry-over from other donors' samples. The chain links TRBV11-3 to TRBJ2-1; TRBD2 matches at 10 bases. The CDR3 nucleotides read TGTGCCAGCCGGACTAGCGGCTACAATGAGCAGTTCTTC. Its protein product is CASRTSGYNEQFF.